Each of the 27 T cell receptor beta chains below was sequenced from the same sample in a study of T cell changes during pregnancy in multiple sclerosis. Only in-frame clones appear in the TCRdb table, and some are missing; sequencing was by immunoSEQ multiplex PCR. The sample records 35,000 to 50,000 clones, 90% to 95% being singletons. The sample was CD8+ T cells from peripheral blood mononuclear cells, taken in the third trimester of pregnancy. These receptors were obtained from a female donor with multiple sclerosis, enrolled in a pregnancy study.

The V gene is TRBV5-5, the J gene TRBJ2-7; no clear D gene. The CDR3 contains 15 residues. Trimming stripped 0 bases from V and 0 bases from J, with 10 bases between. CDR1 is SGHKS and CDR2 is YYEKEE in the germline V gene (reference sequence). The DNA of the CDR3 is TGTGCCAGCAGCTTGGGACTTCTCCCCTCCTACGAGCAGTACTTC. Translation: CASSLGLLPSYEQYF.

This clone was observed once. The chain links TRBV12-5 to TRBJ1-5, with D unclear. CDR3 size: 11 residues. Looked up from germline, CDR1 is LGHNT and CDR2 is FRNRAP. Trimming cost V 6 bases and J 6 bases, with 6 bases left between them. In DNA form, the CDR3 reads TGTGCTAGTGGGGAGGTTCAGCCCCAGCATTTT. This gives the protein CASGEVQPQHF.

V and J are TRBV5-1 and TRBJ2-1, with 11 bases aligning to TRBD2. J gave up 8 bases and V 1 base, and 2 bases lay outside the gene matches. The CDR3 spans 14 residues. Germline V gene sequence: CDR1 SGHRS, CDR2 YFSETQ. CDR3 DNA: TGCGCCAGCAGCTTGACTAGCGGGAGCTATGAGCAGTTCTTC. It encodes CASSLTSGSYEQFF.

This chain links TRBV7-8 with TRBJ2-7, with 9 bases matching TRBD2. With 5 bases clipped from V and 5 bases from J, the junction kept 13 bases outside the gene matches. Germline V gives CDR1 SGHVS, CDR2 FQNEAQ. CDR3 length: 16 residues. The CDR3 bases are TGTGCCAGCAGCCCTCTTCTAGCGGGGTTAGTCCACGAGCAGTACTTC. This gives the protein CASSPLLAGLVHEQYF.

This chain uses TRBV27 with TRBJ1-5; 8 bases map to TRBD1. Germline V gives CDR1 MNHEY, CDR2 SMNVEV (reference sequence). The CDR3 runs 14 residues. V lost 9 bases and J lost 4; bases outside the gene matches: 8. The CDR3: CASGLTGANQPQHF. Here the CDR3 DNA reads TGTGCCAGTGGTCTGACAGGGGCGAATCAGCCCCAGCATTTT.

The V and J genes are TRBV19 and TRBJ1-5; D is perhaps TRBD1 (6 bases). The CDR3 has 16 amino acids. Trimming took 8 bases from V and 0 from J, leaving 17 bases between them. Germline CDR1 and CDR2: LNHDA and SQIVND (reference sequence). The CDR3 coding sequence is TGTGCCAGTCACCCCGAGGGAGGGGGTAGCAATCAGCCCCAGCATTTT. Translation gives CASHPEGGGSNQPQHF.

V usage is TRBV10-3 and J usage is TRBJ2-7; D is uncertain. This CDR3 comprises 11 residues. The V end was cut by 0 bases, the J end by 5 bases, with 2 bases between. Germline CDR1 is ENHRY and CDR2 is SYGVKD. CDR3 amino acids: CAISESNEQYF. Written as DNA, the CDR3 is TGTGCCATCAGTGAGTCCAACGAGCAGTACTTC.

The chain couples TRBV5-6 to TRBJ2-5, with 7 bases matching TRBD1. This CDR3 is 14 amino acids long. V was pared by 4 bases and J by 5 bases, with 8 bases of the junction left unmatched. CDR1 and CDR2 from the germline V gene are SGHDT and YYEEEE. The CDR3 nucleotides read TGTGCCAGCAGCGAGGGGACAGTTCTTGAGACCCAGTACTTC. This translates into CASSEGTVLETQYF.

A remark on this clone: The conserved final phenylalanine or tryptophan is absent from the CDR3, which likely points to a read error. The limits of the CDR3 on the DNA are not certain, so only TCRdb's listed CDR3 is given. The chain combines TRBV13 with TRBJ1-2; TRBD1 was called by the table and not checked on the DNA. The CDR3 contains 12 residues when both ends are counted. Germline-derived CDR1 and CDR2 are PRHDT and FYEKMQ (reference sequence). The CDR3 loop reads CASSLGGRDNSL.

V and J are TRBV27 and TRBJ2-2; TRBD1 matches 7 bases. Per the germline V gene, CDR1 is MNHEY and CDR2 is SMNVEV (reference sequence). The CDR3 spans 15 residues. V lost 5 bases and J lost 4; bases outside the gene matches: 7. The CDR3 spells CASSLQGEGTGELFF. Written as DNA, the CDR3 is TGTGCCAGCAGTCTTCAGGGGGAAGGCACCGGGGAGCTGTTTTTT.

The CDR3 coding sequence is TGTGCTAGCCGACCGCAGGGGGTCGACCAGCCCCAGCATTTT. Translating gives CASRPQGVDQPQHF. J is TRBJ1-5 and V is TRBV12-5; TRBD1 agrees at 7 bases. Trimming took 9 bases from V and 7 from J; bases not matched to a gene: 12. The CDR3 extends over 14 amino acids. Germline V gene sequence: CDR1 LGHNT, CDR2 FRNRAP. Supplemented by reference TRBV12-5 and TRBJ1-5, the full variable domain reads DARVTQTPRHKVTEMGQEVTMRCQPILGHNTVFWYRQTMMQGLELLAYFRNRAPLDDSGMPKDRFSAEMPDATLATLKIQPSEPRDSAVYFCASRPQGVDQPQHFGDGTRLSIL.

The chain has TRBV6-5 and TRBJ2-5, with 10 positions matching TRBD2. The CDR3 has 13 amino acids. CDR1 is MNHEY and CDR2 is SVGAGI in the germline V gene. V was clipped by 2 bases and J by 9 bases; unmatched bases: 3. The DNA for the CDR3 is TGTGCCAGCAGTTACAAGCGGGAGGGCCCCCAGTACTTC. It encodes CASSYKREGPQYF.

The V gene is TRBV29-1, the J gene TRBJ1-5, with D unresolved. CDR1 is SQVTM and CDR2 is ANQGSEA in the germline V gene. V dropped 4 bases and J dropped 5 bases, with 12 bases sitting between them. This CDR3 region has 13 residues. The DNA for the CDR3 is TGCAGCGTTGGCCCTTCCGGAGATCAGCCCCAGCATTTT. This codes for CSVGPSGDQPQHF.

This chain uses TRBV7-9 with TRBJ2-1; perhaps TRBD1 as D (5 bases). Deletions cut 10 bases from V and 1 base from J, with 14 bases between. The CDR3 covers 14 residues. Germline CDR1 is SEHNR and CDR2 is FQNEAQ (reference sequence). The CDR3: CATARGISYNEQFF. The CDR3 DNA reads as TGTGCCACCGCAAGGGGTATTTCCTACAATGAGCAGTTCTTC.

V usage is TRBV28 and J usage is TRBJ1-5, with D perhaps matching TRBD1 (5 bases). Germline assignment: CDR1 MDHEN and CDR2 SYDVKM. V was clipped by 3 bases and J by 2 bases, with 17 bases between them. This CDR3 has 17 residues. The chain's CDR3 is CASSFFYDPGGNQPQHF. In nucleotides, the CDR3 is TGTGCCAGCAGTTTCTTTTACGACCCGGGGGGCAATCAGCCCCAGCATTTT.

The gene calls are TRBV11-2 and TRBJ1-2, with 9 bases that match TRBD1. V lost 3 bases and J lost 4; bases outside the gene matches: 6. The CDR3 length is 15 residues. The V gene's germline CDR1 is SGHAT and CDR2 FQNNGV. The chain's CDR3 is CASSFGQGFSYGYTF. CDR3 bases: TGTGCCAGCAGCTTCGGACAGGGGTTTTCCTATGGCTACACCTTC.

This clone occurred once. The chain links TRBV7-9 to TRBJ2-7; TRBD2 aligns across 10 bases. V shed 3 bases and J 2 bases; nucleotides not matched to a gene: 7. This CDR3 comprises 16 residues. Germline V CDR1 and CDR2: SEHNR, FQNEAQ (reference sequence). The CDR3: CASSLASGRKPYEQYF. The CDR3 DNA reads TGTGCCAGCAGCTTGGCTAGCGGGAGAAAACCCTACGAGCAGTACTTC.

V usage is TRBV28 and J usage is TRBJ2-5, with a possible D match to TRBD1 (6 bases). Trimming left V 4 bases short and J 5 bases short, with 20 bases between. The V gene's germline CDR1 is MDHEN and CDR2 SYDVKM. CDR3 length equals 16 residues. CDR3 nucleotides: TGTGCCAGCAGTTCGCCCGGGACAAACAACGGGGAGACCCAGTACTTC. Translating it yields CASSSPGTNNGETQYF.

The genes are TRBV18 and TRBJ2-4, with a weak D call TRBD2 (6 bases). Trimming took off 5 bases at V and 5 bases at J, with 13 bases between the two ends. The CDR3 totals 14 residues. Germline CDR1 and CDR2: KGHSH and LQKENI. The CDR3 is CASSERERENIQYF. CDR3 bases: TGTGCCAGCTCAGAGAGGGAGCGGGAAAACATTCAGTACTTC.

The chain employs TRBV5-4 and TRBJ2-7, with D possibly matching TRBD2 (5 bases). V was clipped by 0 bases and J by 6 bases, with 10 bases between them. The CDR3 runs to 13 residues. Per germline, CDR1 SGHNT and CDR2 YYREEE (reference sequence). In nucleotides, the CDR3 is TGTGCCAGCAGCTTGGTTAGCGAAGGCGAGCAGTACTTC. It encodes CASSLVSEGEQYF.

The chain carries TRBV5-1 and TRBJ2-5; 11 nucleotides line up with TRBD2. The CDR3 length is 14 residues. J gave up 3 bases and V 3 bases, and 1 base lay outside the gene matches. Germline CDR1 reads SGHRS; CDR2 reads YFSETQ. The CDR3 DNA is TGCGCCAGCAGCTGGGGACTAGCGGAAGAGACCCAGTACTTC. Its translation is CASSWGLAEETQYF.

This chain uses TRBV13 with TRBJ2-1, with 8 bases identical to TRBD2. With 5 bases clipped from V and 4 bases from J, the junction kept 7 bases outside the gene matches. The CDR3 is 15 residues long. Looked up from germline, CDR1 is PRHDT and CDR2 is FYEKMQ (reference sequence). Here the CDR3 reads CASSPLLADYNEQFF. In nucleotides, the CDR3 is TGTGCCAGCAGCCCCCTACTAGCGGATTACAATGAGCAGTTCTTC.

The chain has TRBV6-6 and TRBJ1-4; possible D gene TRBD1, 5 bases. Germline assignment: CDR1 MNHNY and CDR2 SVGAGI (reference sequence). V lost 7 bases and J 0 bases, leaving 9 bases between the germline ends. The CDR3 is 14 residues long. The CDR3 region has the DNA TGTGCCAGCATCCGGGGGGCAACTAATGAAAAACTGTTTTTT. This translates into CASIRGATNEKLFF.

The V and J genes are TRBV5-5 and TRBJ1-6; the D is unclear. V dropped 0 bases and J dropped 0 bases, with 10 bases sitting between them. The germline V gene has CDR1 SGHKS and CDR2 YYEKEE (reference sequence). The CDR3 contains 17 residues. The CDR3 DNA reads TGTGCCAGCAGCTTGGGAGGATGGAGCTCCTATAATTCACCCCTCCACTTT. It codes for CASSLGGWSSYNSPLHF.

The gene calls are TRBV5-6 and TRBJ2-7; 7 bases map to TRBD1. CDR1 and CDR2 from the germline V gene are SGHDT and YYEEEE. This CDR3 has 14 amino acids. V was clipped by 3 bases and J by 1 base; unmatched bases: 4. The CDR3 protein is CASSSGTASYEQYF. The CDR3 DNA sequence: TGTGCCAGCAGCTCAGGGACAGCGTCCTACGAGCAGTACTTC. Complete variable domain (other parts from reference TRBV5-6 and TRBJ2-7): DAGVTQSPTHLIKTRGQQVTLRCSPKSGHDTVSWYQQALGQGPQFIFQYYEEEERQRGNFPDRFSGHQFPNYSSELNVNALLLGDSALYLCASSSGTASYEQYFGPGTRLTVT.

This clone is a singleton in its sample. This chain joins TRBV27 and TRBJ1-6, with a weak D call TRBD1 (5 bases). Trimming stripped 5 bases from V and 14 bases from J, with 19 bases between. Germline V lookup: CDR1 MNHEY, CDR2 SMNVEV (reference sequence). This CDR3 spans 14 amino acids. Written as DNA, the CDR3 is TGTGCCAGCAGTCCGACAGAGCCCGCCTTTTCCCTCCACTTT. It translates to CASSPTEPAFSLHF.

The gene calls are TRBV5-4 and TRBJ1-2; the match to TRBD1 covers 9 bases. The V gene end was trimmed by 3 bases and the J gene end by 6 bases; junction bases not matched to a gene: 12. CDR3 length: 16 residues. Looked up from germline, CDR1 is SGHNT and CDR2 is YYREEE (reference sequence). The CDR3 nucleotides read TGTGCCAGCAGCTCAACTGCCGGGACAGGGCTGAATGGCTACACCTTC. It specifies CASSSTAGTGLNGYTF.